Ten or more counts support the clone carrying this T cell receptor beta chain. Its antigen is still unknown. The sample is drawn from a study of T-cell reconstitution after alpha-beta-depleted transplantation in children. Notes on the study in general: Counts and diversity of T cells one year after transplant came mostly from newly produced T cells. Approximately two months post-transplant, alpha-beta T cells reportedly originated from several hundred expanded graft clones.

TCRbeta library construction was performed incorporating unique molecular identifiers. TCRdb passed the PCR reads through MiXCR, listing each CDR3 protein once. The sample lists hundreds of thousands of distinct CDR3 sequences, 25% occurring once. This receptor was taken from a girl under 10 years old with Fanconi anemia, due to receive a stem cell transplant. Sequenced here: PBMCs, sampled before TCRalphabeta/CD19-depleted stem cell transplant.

CDR3 loop: CSAETANYGYTF. CDR3 DNA: TGCAGTGCCGAGACAGCTAACTATGGCTACACCTTC. The rearrangement links TRBV20-1 to TRBJ1-2, with D tentatively TRBD1 (5 bases). The CDR3 is 12 amino acids. V lost 6 bases and J lost 0, with 8 bases in between. The germline CDR1 and CDR2 sequences are DFQATT and SNEGSKA (reference sequence).